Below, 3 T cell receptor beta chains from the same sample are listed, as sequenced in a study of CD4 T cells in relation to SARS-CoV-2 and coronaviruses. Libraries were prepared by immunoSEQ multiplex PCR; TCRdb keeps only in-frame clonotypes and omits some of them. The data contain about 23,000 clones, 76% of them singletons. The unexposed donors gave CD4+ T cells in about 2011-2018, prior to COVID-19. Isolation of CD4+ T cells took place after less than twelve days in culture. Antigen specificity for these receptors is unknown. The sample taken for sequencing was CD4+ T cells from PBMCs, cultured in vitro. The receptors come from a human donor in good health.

In nucleotides, the CDR3 is TGCGCCAGCAGCCTCCAGACAGGGGCAACTGAAGCTTTCTTT. As protein: CASSLQTGATEAFF. The chain employs TRBV5-1 and TRBJ1-1; 8 bases agree with TRBD1. J lost 5 bases, V lost 4 bases, and 7 bases had no gene match. Germline lookup yields CDR1 SGHRS and CDR2 YFSETQ. This CDR3 has 14 amino acids.

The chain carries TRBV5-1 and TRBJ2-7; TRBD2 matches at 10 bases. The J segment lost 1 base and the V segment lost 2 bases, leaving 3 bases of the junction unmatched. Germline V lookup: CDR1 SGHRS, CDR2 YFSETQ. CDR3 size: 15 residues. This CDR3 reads CASSLGLAESYEQYF. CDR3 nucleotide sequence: TGCGCCAGCAGCTTAGGACTAGCGGAATCCTACGAGCAGTACTTC.

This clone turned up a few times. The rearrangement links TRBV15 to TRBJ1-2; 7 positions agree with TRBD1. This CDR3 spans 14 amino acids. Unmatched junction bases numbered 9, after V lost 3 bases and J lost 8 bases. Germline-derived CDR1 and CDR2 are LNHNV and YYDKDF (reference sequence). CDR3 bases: TGTGCCACCAGCAGGGATCAGGGGGTGGGAGGCTACACCTTC. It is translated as CATSRDQGVGGYTF. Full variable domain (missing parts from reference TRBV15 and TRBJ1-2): DAMVIQNPRYQVTQFGKPVTLSCSQTLNHNVMYWYQQKSSQAPKLLFHYYDKDFNNEADTPDNFQSRRPNTSFCFLDIRSPGLGDTAMYLCATSRDQGVGGYTFGSGTRLTVV.